This TCR beta chain emerged from a study of blood T cell repertoires in COVID-19. The assay was immunoSEQ multiplex PCR, and TCRdb's table has in-frame clones only and misses some. The sample contains some 240,000 clones, 60% to 85% of which appear only once. The germline CDR1 and CDR2 sequences are SNHLY and FYNNEI. The CDR3 is made up of 16 amino acids. Unmatched junction bases numbered 8, after V lost 3 bases and J lost 2 bases. Sequencing was performed on peripheral blood. The source is a woman in her seventies with acute or convalescent COVID-19. The chain has TRBV2 and TRBJ2-3; 7 positions agree with TRBD2. The CDR3 spells CASSDREGTLTDTQYF. The CDR3 nucleotides read TGTGCCAGCAGTGATAGGGAGGGGACTCTCACAGATACGCAGTATTTT.